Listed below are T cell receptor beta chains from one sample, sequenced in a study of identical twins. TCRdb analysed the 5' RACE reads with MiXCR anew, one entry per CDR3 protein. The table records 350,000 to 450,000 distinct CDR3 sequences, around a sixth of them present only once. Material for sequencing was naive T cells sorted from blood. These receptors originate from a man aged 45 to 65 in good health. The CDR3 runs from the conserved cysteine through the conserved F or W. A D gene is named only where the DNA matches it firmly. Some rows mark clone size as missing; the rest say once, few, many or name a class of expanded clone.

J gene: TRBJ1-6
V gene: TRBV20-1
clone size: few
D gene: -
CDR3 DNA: TGCAGTGTTCGGGGCTTGGATTCACCCCTCCACTTT
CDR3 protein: CSVRGLDSPLHF

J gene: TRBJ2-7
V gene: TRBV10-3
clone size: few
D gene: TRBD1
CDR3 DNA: TGTGCCACGTACGATGGACAGGGGTGGGTGTTC
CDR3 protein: CATYDGQGWVF

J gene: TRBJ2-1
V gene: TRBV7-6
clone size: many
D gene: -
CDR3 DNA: TGTGCCAGCAGCTTAGCTTCGGTGGGGCGGGAGCAGTTCTTC
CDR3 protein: CASSLASVGREQFF

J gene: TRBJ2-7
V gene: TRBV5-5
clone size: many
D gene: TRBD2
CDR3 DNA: TGTGCCAGCAGCTTGTCTGGGGGGGACTACGAGCAGTACTTC
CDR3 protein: CASSLSGGDYEQYF

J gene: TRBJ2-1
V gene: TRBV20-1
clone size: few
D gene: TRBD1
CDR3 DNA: TGCAGTACAGAGACAGGGGTGTACAATGAGCAGTTCTTC
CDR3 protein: CSTETGVYNEQFF

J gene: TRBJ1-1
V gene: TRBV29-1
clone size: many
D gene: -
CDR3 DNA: TGCAGCTCTGCCCAAGGGAGGAACACTGAAGCTTTCTTT
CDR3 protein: CSSAQGRNTEAFF

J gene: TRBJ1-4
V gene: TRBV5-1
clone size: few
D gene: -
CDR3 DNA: TGCGCCAGCAGACCGGTTGCAACTAATGAAAAACTGTTTTTT
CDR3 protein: CASRPVATNEKLFF

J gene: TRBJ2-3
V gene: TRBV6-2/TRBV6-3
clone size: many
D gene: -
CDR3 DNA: TGTGCCAGCATTGGACTGAGCAGCACAGATACGCAGTATTTT
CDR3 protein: CASIGLSSTDTQYF

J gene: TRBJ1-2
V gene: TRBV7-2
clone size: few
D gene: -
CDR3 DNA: TGTGCCAGCAGCTATCAGGGCCTGGGGGGCTATGGCTACACCTTC
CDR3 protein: CASSYQGLGGYGYTF

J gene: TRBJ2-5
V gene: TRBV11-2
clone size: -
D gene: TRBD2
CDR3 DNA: TGTGCCAGCAATTTCGCCGGTGGTTTGCTAGCGGGAGCTTCAGAGACCCAGTACTTC
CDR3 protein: CASNFAGGLLAGASETQYF